Listed below are T cell receptor beta chains from one sample, sequenced in a study of T-cell memory formation after mild COVID-19. TCRdb processed the 5' RACE reads anew with MiXCR; each CDR3 protein has one entry. Found here are 250,000 or so distinct CDR3 sequences, under 20% of them singletons; the top ten hold about 21%. Material for sequencing was PBMCs or a T cell subset sorted from them (not recorded which). The receptors derive from a man between 18 and 29 years old who had mild COVID-19 (a few samples of this study predate the infection). Cell type and time point are not known. Each CDR3 is given with its conserved first and last residue. The D gene is left open where the match is weak. The size entry is marked missing in some rows and otherwise reads once, few, many or a size class.

V,size,J,D,CDR3,DNA
TRBV6-5,NA,TRBJ1-2,NA,CASSYLRANYGYTF,TGTGCCAGCAGTTACTTGAGGGCTAACTATGGCTACACCTTC
TRBV20-1,many,TRBJ2-3,NA,CSAIRGVTDTQYF,TGCAGTGCTATCCGCGGAGTAACAGATACGCAGTATTTT
TRBV29-1,NA,TRBJ1-2,NA,CSVAEDYGYTF,TGCAGCGTTGCAGAAGACTATGGCTACACCTTC
TRBV12-3/TRBV12-4,NA,TRBJ2-5,NA,CASSGGRTQYF,TGTGCCAGCAGTGGGGGGCGGACCCAGTACTTC
TRBV4-3,many,TRBJ1-4,TRBD1,CASSQEATWTGGNEKLFF,TGCGCCAGCAGCCAAGAAGCTACCTGGACAGGGGGAAATGAAAAACTGTTTTTT
TRBV5-1,few,TRBJ2-3,NA,CASSFPRDLGTDTQYF,TGCGCCAGCAGCTTCCCCAGGGATCTCGGCACAGATACGCAGTATTTT
TRBV5-1,few,TRBJ1-2,NA,CASSPQDLFGLTF,TGCGCCAGCAGCCCCCAGGACCTATTCGGCCTCACCTTC
TRBV20-1,NA,TRBJ1-2,TRBD1,CSASDRGQRNYGYTF,TGCAGTGCTAGCGACAGGGGGCAGCGGAACTATGGCTACACCTTC
TRBV7-2,few,TRBJ2-3,NA,CASSLSRQDTQYF,TGTGCCAGCAGCTTAAGCCGGCAAGATACGCAGTATTTT
TRBV3-1,NA,TRBJ1-5,NA,CASSQGEPGDTHQPQHF,TGTGCCAGCAGCCAAGGGGAACCAGGGGACACCCATCAGCCCCAGCATTTT
TRBV5-1,few,TRBJ1-2,TRBD1,CASSTGQAINYGYTF,TGCGCCAGCAGTACGGGACAGGCGATTAACTATGGCTACACCTTC
TRBV7-2,NA,TRBJ2-3,NA,CASSLGPHRYITDTQYF,TGTGCCAGCAGCTTAGGTCCACACAGGTATATCACAGATACGCAGTATTTT
TRBV6-6,few,TRBJ2-5,NA,CASSYPREGEETQYF,TGTGCCAGCAGTTACCCCAGGGAGGGGGAAGAGACCCAGTACTTC
TRBV5-6,NA,TRBJ1-6,NA,CASSSGWDSPLHF,TGTGCCAGCAGCTCGGGCTGGGATTCACCCCTCCACTTT
TRBV29-1,NA,TRBJ1-4,NA,CSVSKGGENEKLFF,TGCAGCGTCTCAAAAGGGGGAGAGAATGAAAAACTGTTTTTT
TRBV20-1,few,TRBJ1-6,NA,CSARGGMIGSPLHF,TGCAGTGCTAGAGGGGGGATGATTGGTTCACCCCTCCACTTT
TRBV6-5,NA,TRBJ2-5,NA,CASSYTTGTWRETQYF,TGTGCCAGCAGTTATACCACCGGGACGTGGCGAGAGACCCAGTACTTC
TRBV23-1,few,TRBJ2-5,NA,CASSLRGDETQYF,TGCGCCAGCAGTCTCCGGGGAGATGAGACCCAGTACTTC
TRBV6-5,many,TRBJ1-1,NA,CASSYSFSGGTMTEAFF,TGTGCCAGCAGTTACTCGTTTAGTGGTGGGACAATGACTGAAGCTTTCTTT
TRBV2,few,TRBJ2-3,NA,CASSQGPIQTQYF,TGTGCCAGCAGCCAGGGGCCTATCCAGACGCAGTATTTT
TRBV20-1,NA,TRBJ2-7,NA,CSATSSRVYSYEQYF,TGCAGTGCTACTTCAAGCAGGGTCTACTCCTACGAGCAGTACTTC
TRBV4-3,NA,TRBJ1-2,NA,CASSQGGSYGYTF,TGCGCCAGCAGCCAAGGGGGATCCTATGGCTACACCTTC
TRBV7-6,NA,TRBJ2-7,NA,CASSLEAEQYF,TGTGCCAGCAGCTTAGAGGCCGAGCAGTACTTC
TRBV20-1,few,TRBJ1-5,NA,CSARDRGKRPQHF,TGCAGTGCTAGAGACAGGGGAAAGAGGCCCCAGCATTTT
TRBV20-1,few,TRBJ2-1,TRBD2,CSASERTSGGDEQFF,TGCAGTGCGTCCGAGCGGACTAGCGGGGGGGATGAGCAGTTCTTC
TRBV19,NA,TRBJ2-2,NA,CASSIQGLENTGELFF,TGTGCCAGTAGTATACAGGGCCTAGAGAACACCGGGGAGCTGTTTTTT
TRBV20-1,NA,TRBJ2-3,TRBD2,CSAEVAGATDTQYF,TGCAGTGCAGAAGTAGCGGGCGCCACAGATACGCAGTATTTT
TRBV7-2,few,TRBJ2-3,NA,CASSAGSDTQYF,TGTGCCAGCAGCGCAGGGTCAGATACGCAGTATTTT
TRBV7-9,NA,TRBJ1-3,NA,CASNSGGGQHSGNTIYF,TGTGCCAGCAACTCGGGAGGGGGTCAGCACTCTGGAAACACCATATATTTT
TRBV4-2,NA,TRBJ1-2,TRBD1,CASSHEDRLGGYTF,TGTGCCAGCAGCCATGAGGACAGGTTAGGTGGCTACACCTTC
TRBV12-3/TRBV12-4,NA,TRBJ2-2,TRBD2,CASSLAGGPGELFF,TGTGCCAGCAGCCTAGCGGGGGGGCCCGGGGAGCTGTTTTTT
TRBV6-5,NA,TRBJ1-6,NA,CASSYLQGDNSPLHF,TGTGCCAGCAGTTACCTACAGGGTGATAATTCACCCCTCCACTTT
TRBV29-1,few,TRBJ2-5,NA,CSVDETTETQYF,TGCAGCGTTGATGAGACGACGGAGACCCAGTACTTC
TRBV12-3/TRBV12-4,few,TRBJ2-2,TRBD1,CASSLLDRGTGELFF,TGTGCCAGCAGTTTATTAGACAGGGGGACCGGGGAGCTGTTTTTT
TRBV7-9,few,TRBJ2-5,NA,CASSLAGPSKTQYF,TGTGCCAGCAGCTTAGCGGGACCTTCCAAGACCCAGTACTTC
TRBV24-1,NA,TRBJ1-5,NA,CATSSDTNQPQHF,TGTGCCACCAGTTCGGACACAAATCAGCCCCAGCATTTT
TRBV4-2,few,TRBJ2-3,TRBD2,CASSQDITGGRSDTQYF,TGTGCCAGCAGCCAAGATATTACGGGGGGACGATCAGATACGCAGTATTTT
TRBV12-3/TRBV12-4,NA,TRBJ1-3,NA,CASSPKESIYF,TGTGCCAGCAGTCCGAAGGAAAGCATATATTTT
TRBV9,NA,TRBJ2-1,NA,CASSPDWGSEQFF,TGTGCCAGCAGCCCCGACTGGGGGTCCGAGCAGTTCTTC
TRBV13,few,TRBJ2-5,TRBD2,CASSIGLAGFQETQYF,TGTGCCAGCAGCATCGGACTAGCGGGATTCCAGGAGACCCAGTACTTC
TRBV6-2/TRBV6-3,few,TRBJ1-1,TRBD1,CASSQVTGGDNTEAFF,TGTGCCAGCAGCCAAGTAACAGGGGGTGATAACACTGAAGCTTTCTTT
TRBV6-5,few,TRBJ2-1,TRBD2,CASRTTSGVGEQFF,TGTGCCAGCAGGACGACTAGCGGGGTGGGTGAGCAGTTCTTC
TRBV12-3/TRBV12-4,few,TRBJ1-1,NA,CASSFDGVNTEAFF,TGTGCCAGCAGCTTCGACGGTGTGAACACTGAAGCTTTCTTT
TRBV2,NA,TRBJ2-7,NA,CASSSGVRDYEQYF,TGTGCCAGCAGTTCAGGGGTGAGGGACTACGAGCAGTACTTC
TRBV5-1,many,TRBJ1-1,NA,CASSFTGNTEAFF,TGTGCCAGCAGCTTTACAGGGAACACTGAAGCTTTCTTT
TRBV19,few,TRBJ2-1,NA,CASSIDSSSYNEQFF,TGTGCCAGTAGTATCGACTCGAGCTCCTACAATGAGCAGTTCTTC
TRBV28,NA,TRBJ1-1,NA,CASSLFPGQRNTEAFF,TGTGCCAGCAGTTTATTTCCTGGACAGAGAAACACTGAAGCTTTCTTT
TRBV12-3/TRBV12-4,few,TRBJ2-2,TRBD1,CASRLTGTGDTGELFF,TGTGCCAGCAGGTTAACCGGGACAGGCGACACCGGGGAGCTGTTTTTT
TRBV7-2,NA,TRBJ2-3,NA,CASRRTVTWGDTQYF,TGTGCCAGCAGAAGGACCGTAACATGGGGGGATACGCAGTATTTT
TRBV11-2,many,TRBJ2-2,NA,CASRIRAGELFF,TGTGCCAGCAGAATACGGGCGGGGGAGCTGTTTTTT
TRBV7-2,NA,TRBJ2-7,NA,CASSPRARGPSYEQYF,TGTGCCAGCAGCCCCCGGGCGCGGGGGCCTTCCTACGAGCAGTACTTC
TRBV6-1,few,TRBJ1-6,NA,CASSAGPLEFRINSPLHF,TGTGCCAGCAGCGCCGGGCCCCTAGAATTCCGGATTAATTCACCCCTCCACTTT